The 14 T cell receptor beta chains reported below all come from one sample, sequenced in a study of blood T cell repertoires in COVID-19. Clones were read by immunoSEQ multiplex PCR, and TCRdb kept only the in-frame ones, dropping some. Of more than 120,000 clones in the sample, over 85% were seen once. The sample was peripheral blood. The receptors derive from a human donor in a cohort sampled during active COVID-19.

V usage is TRBV11-3 and J usage is TRBJ1-1, with a weak D call TRBD1 (6 bases). The CDR3 is made up of 15 amino acids. Trimming removed 5 bases at V and 1 base at J, with 14 bases between. Germline loops: CDR1 SGHNT, CDR2 YENEEA. As DNA, the CDR3 is TGTGCCAGCAGCCCCGGATCAGGGGAGAACACTGAAGCTTTCTTT. Its translation is CASSPGSGENTEAFF.

This chain links TRBV5-1 with TRBJ2-7, with 7 bases matching TRBD1. V was clipped by 5 bases and J by 2 bases; unmatched bases: 7. The germline CDR1 and CDR2 sequences are SGHRS and YFSETQ. CDR3 length equals 14 residues. This CDR3 reads CASRSQGDTYEQYF. The CDR3 coding sequence is TGCGCCAGCAGGTCCCAGGGGGATACCTACGAGCAGTACTTC.

The DNA of the CDR3 is TGTGCCAGCAGTGAGATATCAGGGGGCGGGAGCACAGATACGCAGTATTTT. Residues: CASSEISGGGSTDTQYF. This chain joins TRBV6-1 and TRBJ2-3; 8 positions match TRBD1. The CDR3 contains 17 residues. CDR1 MNHNS and CDR2 SASEGT come from the germline V gene. J was trimmed by 0 bases and V by 3 bases; bases with no gene match: 8.

The chain recombines TRBV29-1 with TRBJ2-3; 9 bases are shared with TRBD2. Germline V gives CDR1 SQVTM, CDR2 ANQGSEA. V trimming: 3 bases; J trimming: 4 bases; junction bases outside the gene matches: 2. The CDR3 totals 13 residues. This CDR3 reads CSVDGGGADTQYF. For the CDR3, the DNA is TGCAGCGTTGACGGCGGGGGGGCAGATACGCAGTATTTT.

The rearrangement uses TRBV19 and TRBJ1-1, with D uncertain. The germline V and J ends were trimmed by 5 bases and 3 bases, with 7 bases remaining between them. This CDR3 spans 12 amino acids. The germline gives CDR1 LNHDA, CDR2 SQIVND (reference sequence). CDR3 residues: CASSFRDTEAFF. DNA of the CDR3: TGTGCCAGTAGTTTCCGGGACACTGAAGCTTTCTTT.

V usage is TRBV19 and J usage is TRBJ2-5, with D possibly matching TRBD2 (6 bases). Deletions cut 8 bases from V and 0 bases from J, with 10 bases between. Germline-derived CDR1 and CDR2 are LNHDA and SQIVND (reference sequence). The CDR3 runs 13 residues. CDR3: CASRGRYQETQYF. In nucleotides, the CDR3 is TGTGCCAGTCGGGGGAGGTACCAAGAGACCCAGTACTTC.

The chain combines TRBV7-8 with TRBJ1-4; TRBD1 matches 9 bases. The CDR3 consists of 16 residues. Germline V lookup: CDR1 SGHVS, CDR2 FQNEAQ. V trimming: 3 bases; J trimming: 4 bases; junction bases outside the gene matches: 6. The DNA for the CDR3 is TGTGCCAGCAGCTTCACAGGGGGCGTTCGTAATGAAAAACTGTTTTTT. This gives the protein CASSFTGGVRNEKLFF.

This clone has a single count. The chain is built from TRBV18 and TRBJ2-1, with 8 positions matching TRBD2. The CDR3 is made up of 15 amino acids. J lost 4 bases, V lost 2 bases, and 4 bases had no gene match. Per the germline V gene, CDR1 is KGHSH and CDR2 is LQKENI. DNA for the CDR3: TGTGCCAGCTCACCAATCCTAGCGGGTTACAATGAGCAGTTCTTC. Its translation: CASSPILAGYNEQFF.

V and J are TRBV18 and TRBJ1-2; a weak D match, TRBD1 (5 bases). Germline CDR1 and CDR2: KGHSH and LQKENI. V lost 5 bases and J lost 3, with 7 bases in between. CDR3 length: 12 residues. The CDR3 sequence is CASSDSYYGYTF. The CDR3 DNA is TGTGCCAGCTCAGACAGTTACTATGGCTACACCTTC.

This chain joins TRBV6-6 and TRBJ1-6; 7 positions agree with TRBD1. Looked up from germline, CDR1 is MNHNY and CDR2 is SVGAGI (reference sequence). V was clipped by 10 bases and J by 7 bases; unmatched bases: 7. CDR3 length equals 13 residues. CDR3 nucleotide sequence: TGTGCCACCCTGACAGGGTGGAATTCACCCCTCCACTTT. It codes for CATLTGWNSPLHF.

The genes are TRBV5-1 and TRBJ2-1; the match to TRBD1 covers 7 bases. The CDR3 has 14 amino acids. With 4 bases clipped from V and 9 bases from J, the junction kept 10 bases outside the gene matches. CDR1 and CDR2 from the germline V gene are SGHRS and YFSETQ. CDR3 loop: CASSPGTATGEQFF. The CDR3 region has the DNA TGCGCCAGCAGCCCCGGGACAGCTACAGGTGAGCAGTTCTTC. Supplemented by reference TRBV5-1 and TRBJ2-1, the full variable domain reads KAGVTQTPRYLIKTRGQQVTLSCSPISGHRSVSWYQQTPGQGLQFLFEYFSETQRNKGNFPGRFSGRQFSNSRSEMNVSTLELGDSALYLCASSPGTATGEQFFGPGTRLTVL.

The V call is TRBV27, the J call TRBJ1-4; D gene ambiguous. Trimming stripped 6 bases from V and 0 bases from J, with 8 bases between. Germline-derived CDR1 and CDR2 are MNHEY and SMNVEV (reference sequence). The CDR3 contains 14 residues. Written as DNA, the CDR3 is TGTGCCAGCAGGCGGGCTACAACTAATGAAAAACTGTTTTTT. This sequence encodes CASRRATTNEKLFF.

The chain uses TRBV7-9 and TRBJ1-1; the match to TRBD1 covers 7 bases. This CDR3 is built from 12 residues. Per germline, CDR1 SEHNR and CDR2 FQNEAQ (reference sequence). Unmatched junction bases numbered 8, after V lost 5 bases and J lost 11 bases. CDR3 nucleotides: TGTGCCAGCAGCAAGGACAGGATCGTGGCTTTCTTT. Encoded protein: CASSKDRIVAFF.

The J gene is TRBJ2-7, the V gene TRBV4-1; TRBD2 matches 10 bases. The ends lost 2 bases at V and 0 bases at J; junction bases unmatched: 4. There are 16 residues in the CDR3. Germline CDR1 MGHRA, CDR2 YSYEKL. The CDR3 DNA sequence: TGCGCCAGCAGCCAACCGACTAGCGGGCGCTCCTACGAGCAGTACTTC. Translated: CASSQPTSGRSYEQYF.